Described below is a single T cell receptor (beta chain) sequence and its context. The antigen remains unidentified. The donors, aged about 6 to 100, were healthy Caucasians from Russia. Together with a sample-barcoded 5' primer, a J-beta primer mix was included in a second PCR lasting about 6 to 12 cycles. With 12 random nucleotides, a template-switch adaptor tagged each individual cDNA molecule. TCRdb ran MiXCR on the 5' RACE reads and lists one entry per CDR3 protein. The sample has about 780,000 distinct CDR3 sequences, more than 35% seen once. The entry originates in a study of blood T cells in healthy people across ages. Study context: Every two T cells gave about one barcoded beta molecule via template switching. Broader study findings: With unsorted PBMCs, a conclusive comparison of naive versus antigen-experienced cells was not possible.

Per the germline V gene, CDR1 is SGHTA and CDR2 is FQGNSA. The ends lost 1 base at V and 7 bases at J; junction bases unmatched: 7. The CDR3 is 15 residues long. Input material: blood. The chain uses TRBV7-2 and TRBJ2-1; 7 positions match TRBD2. This TCR was recovered from a man aged 80 or over in good health. The CDR3 sequence is CASSLGSGNTNEQFF. The CDR3 DNA reads TGTGCCAGCAGCTTAGGGAGCGGGAATACGAATGAGCAGTTCTTC.